The rows below give T cell receptor beta chains drawn from one sample of a study of blood T cell repertoires in COVID-19. Profiling relied on immunoSEQ multiplex PCR, and the TCRdb table lists in-frame clones only, not all of them. Altogether some 220,000 clones are present, nearly 90% being singletons, with the ten largest covering less than 15%. The specimen sequenced was peripheral blood. The receptors derive from a young woman who had recovered from COVID-19. CDR3s include the opening cysteine and the closing phenylalanine or tryptophan. The D gene is left open where the match is weak. Where a row states a size, it is once, few, many or the class of an expanded clone; other rows omit it.

d_call clone_size j_call v_call cdr3_nt cdr3_aa
TRBD2 once TRBJ2-7 TRBV6-5 TGTGCCAGCAGGGGGACTAGCAGGCCTTACGAGCAGTACTTC CASRGTSRPYEQYF
TRBD1 once TRBJ1-2 TRBV9 TGTGCCAGCAGCGTGTCAGGGGGCGGCTACACCTTC CASSVSGGGYTF
- - TRBJ2-2 TRBV19 TGTGCCAGTAGTCCGGCGGGGATCACCGGGGAGCTGTTTTTT CASSPAGITGELFF
TRBD1 - TRBJ2-1 TRBV5-6 TGTGCCAGCAGCTTGGGGACAGGGTTCTATGAGCAGTTCTTC CASSLGTGFYEQFF
TRBD1 - TRBJ1-6 TRBV6-5 TGTGCCAGCAGTTACCGGACAGGGGGGACACCCCTCCACTTT CASSYRTGGTPLHF
- - TRBJ1-1 TRBV29-1 TGCAGCGTTGCACAGGGTAAGGCTGAAGCTTTCTTT CSVAQGKAEAFF
- once TRBJ2-7 TRBV30 TGTGCCTGGAGCAACAGGGTCGTCTACGAGCAGTACTTC CAWSNRVVYEQYF
- once TRBJ2-1 TRBV14 TGTGCCAGCAGCCAAGTTGACTACCGTGAGCAGTTCTTC CASSQVDYREQFF
- - TRBJ1-2 TRBV11-3 TGTGCCAGCAGCTTAAGAGGGATGTTTGGCTACACCTTC CASSLRGMFGYTF
TRBD2 - TRBJ2-7 TRBV10-3 TGTGCCATCAGCAGCGGGGCGTCATACTACGAGCAGTACTTC CAISSGASYYEQYF
TRBD2 - TRBJ2-3 TRBV24-1 TGTGCCACCAGTGATACCCTTACTAGCGGGAGCACAGATACGCAGTATTTT CATSDTLTSGSTDTQYF
TRBD1 few TRBJ1-5 TRBV7-9 TGTGCCAGCAGCCAGGTAGGGGGCAGCAATCAGCCCCAGCATTTT CASSQVGGSNQPQHF
- - TRBJ1-1 TRBV5-5 TGTGCCAGCAGCCCCCATTGGAGGATTGAGTCGGACACTGAAGCTTTCTTT CASSPHWRIESDTEAFF
TRBD2 - TRBJ2-7 TRBV27 TGTGCCAGCAGTTATGGACTAGCGGGCAGCTACGAGCAGTACTTC CASSYGLAGSYEQYF
- - TRBJ2-3 TRBV3-1/TRBV3-2 TGTGCCAGCAGCCAACTCAGAAGGGGTACGCAGTATTTT CASSQLRRGTQYF
TRBD1 - TRBJ1-3 TRBV5-4 TGTGCCAGCAGCTCGGGACAGGGGGCACTTACTGGAAACACCATATATTTT CASSSGQGALTGNTIYF
- - TRBJ2-1 TRBV25-1 TGTGCCAGCAGTGAATCGGGGAGCTCCTACAATGAGCAGTTCTTC CASSESGSSYNEQFF
- - TRBJ1-4 TRBV4-1 TGCGCCAGCAGCCCCAGGCAGGCACTTAATGAAAAACTGTTTTTT CASSPRQALNEKLFF
TRBD1 - TRBJ2-5 TRBV5-6 TGTGCCAGCAGCTCGGGGACAGGGCACGAGACCCAGTACTTC CASSSGTGHETQYF
- - TRBJ1-2 TRBV25-1 TGTGCCAGCAGTGAATTATGGGGCGGCACAGATCGTGGCTACACCTTC CASSELWGGTDRGYTF
- - TRBJ1-3 TRBV11-2 TGTGCCAGCAGCTTTAACTCTGGAAACACCATATATTTT CASSFNSGNTIYF
TRBD2 - TRBJ2-1 TRBV11-2 TGTGCCAGCAGCTTAGGACTAGCGGAACACAATGAGCAGTTCTTC CASSLGLAEHNEQFF
- - TRBJ2-2 TRBV6-5 TGTGCCAGCAGTTACTCGCTTAGTTGGAACACCGGGGAGCTGTTTTTT CASSYSLSWNTGELFF
- - TRBJ2-1 TRBV19 TGTGCCAGTAGTAAGGGGGGGACTTCGTACAATGAGCAGTTCTTC CASSKGGTSYNEQFF
TRBD2 - TRBJ2-1 TRBV3-1/TRBV3-2 TGTGCCAGCAGCCAAGCCCAATCGGGACTAGCGGGAGTCAATGAGCAGTTCTTC CASSQAQSGLAGVNEQFF
TRBD2 - TRBJ2-3 TRBV5-1 TGCGCCAGCAGCTTAAGACTAGCGGGGGAAGATACGCAGTATTTT CASSLRLAGEDTQYF
TRBD2 - TRBJ2-3 TRBV30 TGTGCCTGGAGTGTGGGTGCGGGAGCTATAGATACGCAGTATTTT CAWSVGAGAIDTQYF
- once TRBJ1-1 TRBV30 TGTGCCTGGAGTGCCGGGGGGCCGGGCACTGAAGCTTTCTTT CAWSAGGPGTEAFF
- - TRBJ2-3 TRBV18 TGTGCCAGCTCACCACGGACTGCGTCTACTAGCACAGATACGCAGTATTTT CASSPRTASTSTDTQYF
TRBD1 - TRBJ1-1 TRBV4-1 TGCGCCAGCAGCCAATGGGACAGGACGAACACTGAAGCTTTCTTT CASSQWDRTNTEAFF
- - TRBJ2-2 TRBV9 TGTGCCAGCAGCGTAGCGAGAGTCCAAAACACCGGGGAGCTGTTTTTT CASSVARVQNTGELFF
- - TRBJ1-5 TRBV30 TGTGCCTGGAGTAGTGGGGGGGCGCGCAATCAGCCCCAGCATTTT CAWSSGGARNQPQHF
- - TRBJ2-1 TRBV4-3 TGCGCCAGCAGCCAAGCCGGGTTCTCCAGTGAGCAGTTCTTC CASSQAGFSSEQFF
- - TRBJ2-1 TRBV9 TGTGCCAGCAGCCCCAGTACCGGGAACAGTGAGCAGTTCTTC CASSPSTGNSEQFF
TRBD2 - TRBJ2-5 TRBV5-6 TGTGCCAGCAGCGCGGGACTAGCGGGGATCTACCAAGAGACCCAGTACTTC CASSAGLAGIYQETQYF
- - TRBJ1-2 TRBV9 TGTGCCAGCAGCGTAGCATTGGCAACCGGGGTATTTGGCTATGGCTACACCTTC CASSVALATGVFGYGYTF
TRBD2 - TRBJ2-2 TRBV30 TGTGCCTGGACAGGACTAGCGGGAGGTCCCACCGGGGAGCTGTTTTTT CAWTGLAGGPTGELFF
TRBD2 - TRBJ2-1 TRBV7-2 TGTGCCAGCAGCCACGGGACTAGGTCCTACAATGAGCAGTTCTTC CASSHGTRSYNEQFF
- few TRBJ1-4 TRBV7-9 TGTGCCAGCAGCTTAGCCAGGCCCTCTAATGAAAAACTGTTTTTT CASSLARPSNEKLFF
TRBD1 - TRBJ2-5 TRBV5-7 TGTGCCAGCAGCCTGACAGGGGACGGGGAGACCCAGTACTTC CASSLTGDGETQYF
- - TRBJ2-1 TRBV5-5 TGTGCCAGCAGCTACACAGGGCCGTCGGGGAATGAGCAGTTCTTC CASSYTGPSGNEQFF